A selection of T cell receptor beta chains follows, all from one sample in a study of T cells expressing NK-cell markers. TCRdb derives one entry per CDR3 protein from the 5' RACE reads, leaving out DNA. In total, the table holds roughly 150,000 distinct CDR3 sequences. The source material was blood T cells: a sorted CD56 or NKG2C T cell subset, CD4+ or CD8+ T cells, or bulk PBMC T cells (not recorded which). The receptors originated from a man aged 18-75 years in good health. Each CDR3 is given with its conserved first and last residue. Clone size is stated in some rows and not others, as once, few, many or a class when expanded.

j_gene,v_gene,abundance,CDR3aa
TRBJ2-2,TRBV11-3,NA,CASSPGPINTGELFF
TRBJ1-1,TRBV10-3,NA,CAISDPDRSTEAFF
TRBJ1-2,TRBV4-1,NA,CASSQVTDNNYGYTF
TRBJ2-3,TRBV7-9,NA,CASSLIGTDDPQGSQYF
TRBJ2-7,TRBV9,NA,CASSPSLTGVYEQYF
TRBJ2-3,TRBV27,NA,CASSFLGTESTDTQYF
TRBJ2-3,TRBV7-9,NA,CATENTDTQYF
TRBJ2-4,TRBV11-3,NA,CASSLSPGNIQYF
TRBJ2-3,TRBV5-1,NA,CASSLYMGHTDTQYF
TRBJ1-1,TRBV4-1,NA,CASSQAGVGTEAFF
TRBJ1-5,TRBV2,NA,CASSWWGEEQPQHF
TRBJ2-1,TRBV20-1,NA,CSARDGRTQGQFF
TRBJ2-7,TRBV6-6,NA,CASSLRGNREQYF
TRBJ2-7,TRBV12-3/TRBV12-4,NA,CASSPLAGTGRYEQYF
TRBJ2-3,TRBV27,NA,CASSPSGGAPTDTQYF
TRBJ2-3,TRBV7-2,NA,CASQAGVFTDTQYF
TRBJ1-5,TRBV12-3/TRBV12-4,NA,CASSLTTGGQGPQHF
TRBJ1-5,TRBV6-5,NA,CASSLASGSNQPQHF
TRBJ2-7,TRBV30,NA,CAWSLSDKPYF
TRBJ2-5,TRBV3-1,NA,CATSEITSGKETQYF
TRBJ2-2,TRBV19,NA,CATRGLAGTGELFF
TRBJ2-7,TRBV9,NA,CASSRGGASLGDEQYF
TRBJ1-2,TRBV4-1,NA,CASSQLIGAYGYTF
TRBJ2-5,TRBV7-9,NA,CASSLVAGVKETQYF
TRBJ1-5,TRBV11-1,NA,CASSRTGNNQPQHF
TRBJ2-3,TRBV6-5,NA,CASSYDSGGRTDTQYF
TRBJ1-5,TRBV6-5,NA,CASGQGNQPQHF
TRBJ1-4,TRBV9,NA,CASSVGPTEKLFF
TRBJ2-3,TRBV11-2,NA,CASSLDGGGTDTQYF
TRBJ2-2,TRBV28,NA,CASSFLVTASRATGELFF
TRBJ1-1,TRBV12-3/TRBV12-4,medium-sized,CASSFGLNTEAFF
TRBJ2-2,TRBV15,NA,CATRPSNTGELFF
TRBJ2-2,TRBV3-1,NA,CASSPRREPGELFF
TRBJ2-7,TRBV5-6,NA,CASSRQGAHEQYF
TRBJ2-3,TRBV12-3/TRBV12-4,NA,CASSLEASGGSIDTQYF
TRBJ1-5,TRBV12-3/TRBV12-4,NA,CASSYGDTYQPQHF
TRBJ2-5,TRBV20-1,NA,CSAQQRGGLETQYF
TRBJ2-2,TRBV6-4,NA,CASSDSATGATGELFF
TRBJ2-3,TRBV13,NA,CASSLRLELDTQYF
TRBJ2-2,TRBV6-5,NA,CASSSSTSGENTGELFF
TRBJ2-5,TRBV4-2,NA,CASSKVSGDQETQYF
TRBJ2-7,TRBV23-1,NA,CASSQSQYGSYEQYF